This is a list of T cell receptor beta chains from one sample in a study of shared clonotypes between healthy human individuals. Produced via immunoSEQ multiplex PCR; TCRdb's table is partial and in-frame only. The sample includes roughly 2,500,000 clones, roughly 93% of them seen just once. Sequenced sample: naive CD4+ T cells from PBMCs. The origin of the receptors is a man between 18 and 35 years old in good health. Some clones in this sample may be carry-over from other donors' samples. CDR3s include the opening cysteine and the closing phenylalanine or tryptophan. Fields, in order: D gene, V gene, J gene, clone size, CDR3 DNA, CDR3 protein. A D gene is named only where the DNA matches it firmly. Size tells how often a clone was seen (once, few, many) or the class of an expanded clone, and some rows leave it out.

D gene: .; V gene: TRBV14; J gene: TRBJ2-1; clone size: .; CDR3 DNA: TGTGCCAGCAGCCCCCTCCGGGGACGGGCGTCCTACAATGAGCAGTTCTTC; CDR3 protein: CASSPLRGRASYNEQFF
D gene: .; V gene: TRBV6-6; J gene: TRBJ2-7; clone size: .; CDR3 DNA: TGTGCCAGCAGTTACGTACCGGTGAACGAGCAGTACTTC; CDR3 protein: CASSYVPVNEQYF
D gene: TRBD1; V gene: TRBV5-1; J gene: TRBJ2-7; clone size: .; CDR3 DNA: TGCGCCAGCAACCCGGGACAGGGTCGCGAGCAGTACTTC; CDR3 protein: CASNPGQGREQYF
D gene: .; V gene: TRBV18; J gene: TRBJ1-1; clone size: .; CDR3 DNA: TGTGCCAGCTCCTGGTGGAGGATGGACACTGAAGCTTTCTTT; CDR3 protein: CASSWWRMDTEAFF
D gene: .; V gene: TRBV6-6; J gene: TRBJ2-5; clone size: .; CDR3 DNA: TGTGCCAGCAGTTACGGGGGGGGGCGACAAGAGACCCAGTACTTC; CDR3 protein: CASSYGGGRQETQYF
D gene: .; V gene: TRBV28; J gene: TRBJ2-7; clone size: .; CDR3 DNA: TGTGCCAGCAGTTTATTAGCGGAGCAGTACTTC; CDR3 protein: CASSLLAEQYF
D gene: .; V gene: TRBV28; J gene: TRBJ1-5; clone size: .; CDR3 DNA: TGTGCCAGCAGTTTCCGGCAGAGCAATCAGCCCCAGCATTTT; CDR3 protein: CASSFRQSNQPQHF
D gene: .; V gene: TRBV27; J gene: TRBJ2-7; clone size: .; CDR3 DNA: TGTGCCAGCAGTTTATCCCAAGGCTACGAGCAGTACTTC; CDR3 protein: CASSLSQGYEQYF
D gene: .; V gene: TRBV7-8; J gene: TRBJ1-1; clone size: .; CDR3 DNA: TGTGCCAGCAGCTTAGTGGCAGGTGCTGAAGCTTTCTTT; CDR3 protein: CASSLVAGAEAFF
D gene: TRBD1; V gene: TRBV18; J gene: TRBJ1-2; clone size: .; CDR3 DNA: TGTGCCAGCTCACCACCGGGACAGGGGGCTTGGTATGGCTACACCTTC; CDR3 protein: CASSPPGQGAWYGYTF
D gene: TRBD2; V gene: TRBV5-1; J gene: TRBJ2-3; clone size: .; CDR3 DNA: TGCGCCAGCAGTTCAATCACTAGCGGAACTACAGATACGCAGTATTTT; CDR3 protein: CASSSITSGTTDTQYF
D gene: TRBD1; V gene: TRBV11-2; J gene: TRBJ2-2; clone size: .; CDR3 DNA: TGTGCCAGCAGCTTCCCTAGGACAGGGACCGGGGAGCTGTTTTTT; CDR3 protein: CASSFPRTGTGELFF
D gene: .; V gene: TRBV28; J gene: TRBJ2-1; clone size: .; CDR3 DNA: TGTGCCAGCAGTTTACACGAACCCAATGAGCAGTTCTTC; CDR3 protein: CASSLHEPNEQFF
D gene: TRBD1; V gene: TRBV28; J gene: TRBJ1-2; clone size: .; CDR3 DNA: TGTGCCAGCAGTCCACCAGAGGACAGGCACGGCTACACCTTC; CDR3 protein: CASSPPEDRHGYTF
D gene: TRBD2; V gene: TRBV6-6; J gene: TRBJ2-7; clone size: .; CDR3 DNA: TGTGCCAGCAAGCGTATAGCGGGATTATCCTACGAGCAGTACTTC; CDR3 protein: CASKRIAGLSYEQYF
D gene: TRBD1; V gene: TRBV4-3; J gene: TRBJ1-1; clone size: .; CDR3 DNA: TGCGCCAGCAGCCAAGGAGGGGGCTTCACTGAAGCTTTCTTT; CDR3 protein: CASSQGGGFTEAFF
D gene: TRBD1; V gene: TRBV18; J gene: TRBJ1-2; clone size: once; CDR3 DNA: TGTGCCAGCTCACCACCGGGGCCGGGACAGGGGTCGAATGGCTACACCTTC; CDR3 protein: CASSPPGPGQGSNGYTF
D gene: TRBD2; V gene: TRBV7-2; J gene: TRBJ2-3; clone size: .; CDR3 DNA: TGTGCCAGCAGCTTGGGACTAGCGGCAACTTCAGATACGCAGTATTTT; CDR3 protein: CASSLGLAATSDTQYF
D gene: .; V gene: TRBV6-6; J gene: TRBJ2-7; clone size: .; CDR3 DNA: TGTGCCAGCAGTTACCCGCCGACTTACGAGCAGTACTTC; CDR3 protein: CASSYPPTYEQYF
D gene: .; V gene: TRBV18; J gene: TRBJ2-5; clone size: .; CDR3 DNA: TGTGCCAGCTCACCCGGAGGGGGAGAGACCCAGTACTTC; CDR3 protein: CASSPGGGETQYF
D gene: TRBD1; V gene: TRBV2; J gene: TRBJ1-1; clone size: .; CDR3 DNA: TGTGCCAGCAGTGGGGGGACAGGGAAGGCTTTGACTGAAGCTTTCTTT; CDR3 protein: CASSGGTGKALTEAFF
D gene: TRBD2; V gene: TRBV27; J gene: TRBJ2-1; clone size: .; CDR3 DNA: TGTGCCAGCAGTTTGGGTCTAGCGGGTAGTTCTGAGCAGTTCTTC; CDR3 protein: CASSLGLAGSSEQFF
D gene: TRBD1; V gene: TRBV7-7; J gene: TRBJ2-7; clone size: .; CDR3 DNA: TGTGCCAGCAGCTTAGACGGGACAGGGGTCTACGAGCAGTACTTC; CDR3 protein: CASSLDGTGVYEQYF
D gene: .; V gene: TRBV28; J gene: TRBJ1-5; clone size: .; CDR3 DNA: TGTGCCAGCAGTTTATATTTTGCTACGCAGCATTTT; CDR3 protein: CASSLYFATQHF
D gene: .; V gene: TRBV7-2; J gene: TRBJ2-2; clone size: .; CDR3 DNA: TGTGCCAGCAGCTTAAGGGTAGCGGTAAACACCGGGGAGCTGTTTTTT; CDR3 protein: CASSLRVAVNTGELFF
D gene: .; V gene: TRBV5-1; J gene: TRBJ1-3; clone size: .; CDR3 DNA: TGCGCCAGCAGCTTGGAGTTCGGCAGCCTAAACACCATATATTTT; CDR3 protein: CASSLEFGSLNTIYF
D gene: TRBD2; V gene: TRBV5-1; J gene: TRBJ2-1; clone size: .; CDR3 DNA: TGCGCCAGCAGCTTAGGACTAGCGGGAGAGGCTGAGCAGTTCTTC; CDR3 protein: CASSLGLAGEAEQFF
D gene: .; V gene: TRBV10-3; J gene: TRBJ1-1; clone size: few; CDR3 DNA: TGTGCCATCAGTGAGGCCAGGGAGACTGAAGCTTTCTTT; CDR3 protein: CAISEARETEAFF
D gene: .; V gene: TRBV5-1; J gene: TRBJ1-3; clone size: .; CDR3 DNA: TGCGCCAGCAGCTTGCAGGGGACGGGCTCTGGAAACACCATATATTTT; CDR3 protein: CASSLQGTGSGNTIYF
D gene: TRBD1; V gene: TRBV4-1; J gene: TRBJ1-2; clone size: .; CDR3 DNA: TGCGCCAGCTCTATGGACAGGGGCCTAAACTATGGCTACACCTTC; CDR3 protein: CASSMDRGLNYGYTF
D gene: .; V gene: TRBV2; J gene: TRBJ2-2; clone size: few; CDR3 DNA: TGTGCCAGCAGTGAACTGGGCGGGGAGCTGTTTTTT; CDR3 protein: CASSELGGELFF
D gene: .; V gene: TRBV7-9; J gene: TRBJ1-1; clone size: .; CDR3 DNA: TGTGCCAGCAGCAACCCCGGGACAAACACTGAAGCTTTCTTT; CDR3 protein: CASSNPGTNTEAFF
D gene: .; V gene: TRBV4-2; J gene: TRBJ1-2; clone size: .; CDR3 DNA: TGTGCCAGCAGCCAAGGTAGACAGGTCTATGGCTACACCTTC; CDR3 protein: CASSQGRQVYGYTF
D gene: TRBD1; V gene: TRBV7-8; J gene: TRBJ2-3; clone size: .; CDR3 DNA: TGTGCCAGCAGCCCCCAGGGGGCCCGGGAGGATACGCAGTATTTT; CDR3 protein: CASSPQGAREDTQYF
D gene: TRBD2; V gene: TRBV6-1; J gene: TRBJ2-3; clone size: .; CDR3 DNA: TGTGCCAGCAGTCTAGCGGGCACTAGCACAGATACGCAGTATTTT; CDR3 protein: CASSLAGTSTDTQYF
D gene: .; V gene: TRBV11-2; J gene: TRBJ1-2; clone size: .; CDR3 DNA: TGTGCCAGCAGCTTAACGTCGGGGGGAAACGGCTACACCTTC; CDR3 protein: CASSLTSGGNGYTF
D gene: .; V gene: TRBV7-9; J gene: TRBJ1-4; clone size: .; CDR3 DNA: TGTGCCAGCAGCCCCCAGCGAACAAATGAAAAACTGTTTTTT; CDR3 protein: CASSPQRTNEKLFF